These 2 T cell receptor beta chains share one sample of origin, sequenced in a study of regulatory T cells in long-lasting Graves disease. Documented time point: newly diagnosed GD, antithyroid drugs for less than 3 months. The TCR library was prepared using RNA isolated from PBMCs. iRepertoire HTBI primers and Arm-PCR of CDR3 regions built TCR beta libraries. From the multiplex PCR reads, TCRdb called clonotypes with MiXCR, one entry per CDR3 protein. The sample holds 350,000 to 500,000 distinct CDR3 sequences, approximately 15% seen once. This sample was also put to use in a study of T cells in Graves' hyperthyroidism and ophthalmopathy.

Sequenced material: peripheral blood mononuclear cells (PBMCs), taken at new diagnosis, from a patient treated with antithyroid drugs. These receptors were obtained from a woman in her fifties or sixties with Graves disease.

This clonotype has a count of ten or more. The chain employs TRBV7-3 and TRBJ2-1; either TRBD1 or TRBD2 may supply D (5 bases each). The CDR3 is 17 residues long. Deletions cut 0 bases from V and 6 bases from J, with 18 bases between. Germline assignment: CDR1 SGHTA and CDR2 FQGTGA. CDR3 residues: CASSLTGVVRHTNEQFF. In nucleotides, the CDR3 is TGTGCCAGCAGCTTAACGGGGGTGGTCAGGCACACCAATGAGCAGTTCTTC.

This clonotype was recorded many times. V is TRBV19 and J is TRBJ1-1; D uncertain. V lost 4 bases and J 7 bases, leaving 7 bases between the germline ends. From germline, CDR1 is LNHDA and CDR2 SQIVND (reference sequence). CDR3 length: 11 residues. The CDR3 DNA reads TGTGCCAGTAGTACCCGACATGAAGCTTTCTTT. This translates into CASSTRHEAFF.